The clone carrying this T cell receptor (beta chain) was counted ten times or more. Its target is unknown. This record belongs to a study of T-cell memory formation after mild COVID-19. Study at large: In these data, TCR clusters were largely donor specific.

Regarding the study as a whole: Researchers found some responding clones in pre-infection memory, a sign that cross-reactive memory joined. Unconfirmed was the SARS-CoV-2 specificity of second-wave clones that peaked on day 37.

The CDR3 covers 13 residues. Germline V CDR1 and CDR2: MDHEN, SYDVKM. Trimming cost V 2 bases and J 6 bases; bases outside gene matches: 4. Employing constant-segment primers, 5'RACE generated TCR alpha and TCR beta cDNA libraries bearing sample barcodes and UMIs. TCRdb recomputed calls from the 5' RACE reads with MiXCR, one row per CDR3 protein. The repertoire holds about 410,000 distinct CDR3 sequences, roughly 18% seen once, with roughly 21% in the top ten. The TCR sequence derives from a man between 18 and 29 years old who had mild COVID-19 (a few samples of this study predate the infection). Cell type and time point are not known. The V call is TRBV28, the J call TRBJ2-7, with 7 bases that match TRBD1. The sample consisted of PBMCs or a T cell subset sorted from them (not recorded which). The CDR3 protein is CASSLRTGVEQYV. The CDR3 DNA follows: TGTGCCAGCAGTTTACGTACAGGGGTCGAGCAGTACGTC.